Below are 20 T cell receptor beta chains sequenced from a single sample in a study of spatial heterogeneity in lung cancer. Each CDR3 protein is one row after TCRdb ran MiXCR on the 5' RACE reads. In the table there are around 24,000 distinct CDR3 sequences, 5.5% to 8.5% of which are singletons. As to time point: sample taken at primary tumor resection. Frozen PBMC, nontumor lung or tumor provided whole RNA, which was sequenced unsorted. The material was PBMCs, obtained at surgery. These TCRs come from a male donor with early-stage non-small cell lung cancer.

This clonotype was recorded at least ten times. V is TRBV4-1 and J is TRBJ2-1; TRBD2 aligns across 11 bases. V lost 4 bases, J lost 9 bases, and 11 bases stayed unmatched. The CDR3 consists of 16 residues. Germline values: CDR1 MGHRA, CDR2 YSYEKL. CDR3 in amino acids: CASSLTGTSGHSEQFF. In DNA form, the CDR3 reads TGCGCCAGCAGCCTCACCGGGACTAGCGGCCACAGTGAGCAGTTCTTC.

This chain links TRBV6-5 with TRBJ2-5; D not resolved. V lost 7 bases and J 4 bases, leaving 13 bases between the germline ends. The CDR3 has 13 residues. The V gene's germline CDR1 is MNHEY and CDR2 SVGAGI. DNA of the CDR3: TGTGCCAGCAAGAAAGGCGGCGGAGAGACCCAGTACTTC. Translating gives CASKKGGGETQYF.

The table lists this clonotype with many counts. The chain couples TRBV27 to TRBJ1-1; TRBD1 aligns across 10 bases. This CDR3 comprises 16 residues. Per the germline V gene, CDR1 is MNHEY and CDR2 is SMNVEV (reference sequence). Unmatched junction bases numbered 13, after V lost 6 bases and J lost 6 bases. The CDR3 bases are TGTGCCAGCAGCCTAATCCCCGGGACAGGGGATCCTGAAGCTTTCTTT. This codes for CASSLIPGTGDPEAFF.

This chain links TRBV6-6 with TRBJ2-7; 9 positions agree with TRBD2. The germline V gene encodes CDR1 MNHNY and CDR2 SVGAGI (reference sequence). The CDR3 consists of 12 residues. The V and J ends lost 7 bases and 3 bases, in that order; junction bases with no gene match: 1. The CDR3: CASTLAGYEQYF. The CDR3 nucleotides read TGTGCCAGCACACTAGCGGGCTACGAGCAGTACTTC.

This chain joins TRBV4-1 and TRBJ2-1; unclear D gene. CDR1 is MGHRA, CDR2 YSYEKL, per germline. The CDR3 sequence is 13 residues long. V lost 0 bases and J 8 bases, leaving 8 bases between the germline ends. CDR3 sequence (DNA): TGCGCCAGCAGCCAAGACCACGGCCATGAGCAGTTCTTC. This encodes CASSQDHGHEQFF.

This clonotype was observed at least ten times. The chain employs TRBV5-1 and TRBJ2-3; D not certain. CDR1 SGHRS and CDR2 YFSETQ come from the germline V gene. CDR3 length: 14 residues. With 0 bases removed from V and 2 bases from J, the gap between germline ends came to 7 bases. The CDR3 region is CASSLEIITDTQYF. DNA of the CDR3: TGCGCCAGCAGCTTGGAGATCATCACAGATACGCAGTATTTT.

The V and J genes are TRBV12-5 and TRBJ1-1; D is unclear. CDR3 length: 11 amino acids. CDR1 is LGHNT and CDR2 is FRNRAP in the germline V gene. Trimming left V 2 bases short and J 9 bases short, with 7 bases between. As DNA, the CDR3 is TGTGCTAGTGGTTTGACAGCCAAAGCTTTCTTT. It is translated as CASGLTAKAFF.

This clonotype was recorded many times. The chain joins TRBV10-3 to TRBJ1-3; the D gene is possibly TRBD1 (5 bases). Germline values: CDR1 ENHRY, CDR2 SYGVKD. Trimming cost V 6 bases and J 0 bases, with 9 bases left between them. This CDR3 region has 14 residues. The CDR3 DNA is TGTGCCATCAGGAGGGGCCTCTCTGGAAACACCATATATTTT. Translated: CAIRRGLSGNTIYF.

In its sample, this clonotype was seen many times. The V and J genes are TRBV7-9 and TRBJ2-4; D is possibly TRBD1 or TRBD2 (6 bases each). This CDR3 has 14 residues. Germline V gene lookup returns CDR1 SEHNR and CDR2 FQNEAQ (reference sequence). Trimming stripped 0 bases from V and 4 bases from J, with 7 bases between. The CDR3 DNA reads as TGTGCCAGCAGCTTAGCAGGGGGGAAAAACATTCAGTACTTC. Its translation is CASSLAGGKNIQYF.

V gene TRBV6-2 or TRBV6-3 combines with J gene TRBJ2-1; a weak D match, TRBD2 (5 bases). Germline CDR1 reads MNHEY; CDR2 reads SVGEGT. The length of the CDR3 is 13 residues. Trimming removed 6 bases from V and 5 bases from J, with 11 bases in between. The CDR3 DNA is TGTGCCAGCAGGGAACTAGGTAACAATGAGCAGTTCTTC. As protein: CASRELGNNEQFF.

This clonotype was recorded at least ten times. This chain links TRBV11-2 with TRBJ2-5; 8 nucleotides agree with TRBD1. Germline V gene lookup returns CDR1 SGHAT and CDR2 FQNNGV. J was trimmed by 5 bases and V by 5 bases; bases with no gene match: 10. This CDR3 is 15 amino acids long. The CDR3 DNA follows: TGTGCCAGCAGCCCCAGCCCAGGGGGCTCGGAGACCCAGTACTTC. Translation: CASSPSPGGSETQYF.

A few counts support this clonotype. This chain links TRBV9 with TRBJ1-1; the D gene is possibly TRBD1 (5 bases). Germline V gene data show CDR1 as SGDLS and CDR2 as YYNGEE. CDR3 length: 13 amino acids. V was shortened by 0 bases and J by 3 bases, with 6 bases between the two germline ends. CDR3 protein: CASSVVGDTEAFF. The CDR3 region has the DNA TGTGCCAGCAGCGTAGTGGGGGACACTGAAGCTTTCTTT.

This clonotype was seen ten or more times. The V call is TRBV7-3, the J call TRBJ1-5; the D is unclear. V lost 5 bases, J lost 1 base, and 6 bases lay in between. Germline-derived CDR1 and CDR2 are SGHTA and FQGTGA. The CDR3 has 13 residues. The chain's CDR3 is CASSPNSNQPQHF. The CDR3 DNA is TGTGCCAGCAGCCCGAACAGCAATCAGCCCCAGCATTTT.

This clonotype was seen repeatedly, ten times or more. The gene calls are TRBV6-1 and TRBJ1-6; 11 positions agree with TRBD1. V lost 7 bases and J lost 6; bases outside the gene matches: 8. The germline V gene has CDR1 MNHNS and CDR2 SASEGT. CDR3 size: 16 residues. CDR3 sequence: CASNYGTGGVNSPLHF. The CDR3 bases are TGTGCCAGCAACTATGGGACAGGGGGAGTTAATTCACCCCTCCACTTT.

This clonotype was counted at least ten times. This chain joins TRBV6-5 and TRBJ2-5, with unresolved D. CDR3 size: 15 residues. The V gene lost 0 bases and the J gene lost 1 base, with 9 bases spanning the gap. Germline CDR1 reads MNHEY; CDR2 reads SVGAGI. For the CDR3, the DNA is TGTGCCAGCAGTTACTCGATACGAGGCCAAGAGACCCAGTACTTC. Translating gives CASSYSIRGQETQYF.

This clonotype was recorded at least ten times. CDR3 DNA sequence: TGTGCCAGCAGTCCCTGGAACGAAAATGAAAAACTGTTTTTT. Encoded protein: CASSPWNENEKLFF. This chain uses TRBV27 with TRBJ1-4; the D is unclear. The CDR3 runs 14 residues. CDR1 is MNHEY and CDR2 is SMNVEV in the germline V gene (reference sequence). V gave up 5 bases and J gave up 5 bases, with 12 bases separating them.

This clonotype was recorded many times. The chain combines TRBV5-1 with TRBJ2-3; a weak D match, TRBD2 (6 bases). In germline, CDR1 is SGHRS, CDR2 YFSETQ. Deletions cut 6 bases from V and 5 bases from J, with 16 bases between. This CDR3 comprises 14 residues. Here the CDR3 DNA reads TGCGCCAGCAACTCTGGGAGGCCAGGAGATACGCAGTATTTT. It specifies CASNSGRPGDTQYF.

This clonotype was recorded many times. The V and J genes are TRBV12-5 and TRBJ1-1; D gene ambiguous. Deletions cut 3 bases from V and 5 bases from J, with 19 bases between. CDR1 LGHNT and CDR2 FRNRAP come from the germline V gene. The CDR3 extends over 16 amino acids. The CDR3 DNA is TGTGCTAGTGGTTTAGACCCACCTCGGAGGGAGACTGAAGCTTTCTTT. This gives the protein CASGLDPPRRETEAFF.

The genes are TRBV11-2 and TRBJ2-3; unclear D gene. CDR1 and CDR2 from the germline V gene are SGHAT and FQNNGV. The CDR3 has 15 amino acids. Trimming shortened V by 4 bases and J by 1 base, and 12 bases separated the two germline ends. The CDR3 here is CASSSQASRTDTQYF. The CDR3 DNA reads TGTGCCAGCAGCTCCCAGGCTTCCCGCACAGATACGCAGTATTTT.

This clonotype was seen more than once but under ten times. The chain couples TRBV3-1 to TRBJ1-6; D may be TRBD1 (5 bases). The V gene's germline CDR1 is LGHDT and CDR2 YNNKEL (reference sequence). Trimming took off 5 bases at V and 7 bases at J, with 12 bases between the two ends. The CDR3 loop spans 14 amino acids. This CDR3 reads CASSERRENSPLHF. CDR3 bases: TGTGCCAGCAGCGAACGCAGGGAAAATTCACCCCTCCACTTT.